A single sample is the source of the 19 T cell receptor beta chains below, sequenced in a study of T cell repertoires in cytomegalovirus infection. A single record per CDR3 protein comes from TCRdb applying MiXCR to the reads. In the table there are some 600,000 distinct CDR3 sequences, 24% of which are singletons. The sample comprised CD8+ T cells from PBMCs. The receptor source for this set is a human donor in good health (CMV status not recorded). Some clones in this sample may be carry-over from other donors' samples.

This clonotype came up a few times. V and J are TRBV14 and TRBJ1-1; D might be TRBD1 (5 bases). Germline V CDR1 and CDR2: SGHDN, FVKESK. Trimming pared 3 bases from V and 4 bases from J, leaving 9 bases between. The length of the CDR3 is 13 residues. The CDR3 nucleotides are TGTGCCAGCAGCCACGGGGGGATCACTGAAGCTTTCTTT. Translating gives CASSHGGITEAFF. The whole variable domain, remainder taken from reference TRBV14 and TRBJ1-1, is EAGVTQFPSHSVIEKGQTVTLRCDPISGHDNLYWYRRVMGKEIKFLLHFVKESKQDESGMPNNRFLAERTGGTYSTLKVQPAELEDSGVYFCASSHGGITEAFFGQGTRLTVV.

A remark on this clonotype: A much more abundant neighbour one base away suggests this may be a read error. The J gene is TRBJ2-1, the V gene TRBV7-8; D call uncertain. Germline assignment: CDR1 SGHVS and CDR2 FQNEAQ. This CDR3 spans 15 amino acids. The CDR3 here is CASSLRASSYNELFF. CDR3 nucleotides: TGTGCCAGCAGCTTAAGGGCGAGCTCCTACAATGAGCTGTTCTTC.

In this sample, this clonotype turned up many times. The V and J genes are TRBV4-1 and TRBJ2-5; TRBD2 matches 10 bases. The ends lost 0 bases at V and 0 bases at J; junction bases unmatched: 1. The CDR3 has 16 residues. Germline values: CDR1 MGHRA, CDR2 YSYEKL. The CDR3 nucleotides are TGCGCCAGCAGCCAAGATAGCGGGGGGTACCAAGAGACCCAGTACTTC. Amino acids: CASSQDSGGYQETQYF.

This clonotype came up a few times. The chain recombines TRBV28 with TRBJ2-2; a possible D gene is TRBD1 (6 bases). Trimming removed 5 bases from V and 5 bases from J, with 21 bases in between. This CDR3 has 17 amino acids. Germline CDR1 MDHEN, CDR2 SYDVKM. CDR3 nucleotide sequence: TGTGCCAGCAGTCTCGACAGGCACGAGGTATCAACCGGGGAGCTGTTTTTT. It translates to CASSLDRHEVSTGELFF.

This clonotype was seen more than once but under ten times. This chain joins TRBV29-1 and TRBJ2-1, with TRBD1 matching over 8 bases. V was pared by 6 bases and J by 5 bases, with 6 bases of the junction left unmatched. The CDR3 is made up of 13 amino acids. Per the germline V gene, CDR1 is SQVTM and CDR2 is ANQGSEA. The CDR3 protein is CSVRQGMNNEQFF. The CDR3 nucleotides are TGCAGCGTCCGACAGGGGATGAACAATGAGCAGTTCTTC.

The chain links TRBV2 to TRBJ2-7; the D is unclear. CDR3 length: 14 amino acids. The germline V gene encodes CDR1 SNHLY and CDR2 FYNNEI. V shed 7 bases and J shed 1 base, with 14 bases lying between them. The CDR3 here is CASNPLSTSYEQYF. The CDR3 DNA follows: TGTGCCAGCAATCCTCTCTCCACGTCCTACGAGCAGTACTTC.

This clonotype was recorded many times. V gene TRBV5-5 combines with J gene TRBJ1-1; D is unresolved. The CDR3 sequence is 14 residues long. Trimming stripped 0 bases from V and 1 base from J, with 7 bases between. Germline V gives CDR1 SGHKS, CDR2 YYEKEE (reference sequence). The CDR3 protein is CASSLDVSNTEAFF. For the CDR3, the DNA is TGTGCCAGCAGCTTGGATGTATCGAACACTGAAGCTTTCTTT.

This rearrangement joins TRBV28 to TRBJ2-1; D is uncertain. Deletions cut 5 bases from V and 0 bases from J, with 11 bases between. Germline V lookup: CDR1 MDHEN, CDR2 SYDVKM. The CDR3 is 15 residues long. DNA of the CDR3: TGTGCCAGCAGTACGACCCGAAGCTCCTACAATGAGCAGTTCTTC. Protein product: CASSTTRSSYNEQFF.

The chain carries TRBV29-1 and TRBJ2-2; D perhaps matches TRBD1 (6 bases). Germline CDR1 is SQVTM and CDR2 is ANQGSEA. The CDR3 runs to 14 residues. V lost 3 bases and J lost 2, with 10 bases in between. CDR3 protein: CSVDSDRNTGELFF. As DNA, the CDR3 is TGCAGCGTTGATTCGGACAGAAACACCGGGGAGCTGTTTTTT.

CDR3 residues: CASSERWGQGDGYTF. The CDR3 nucleotides are TGTGCCAGCAGCGAGCGCTGGGGACAGGGGGACGGCTACACCTTC. The chain has TRBV9 and TRBJ1-2, with 11 nucleotides matching TRBD1. Germline V lookup: CDR1 SGDLS, CDR2 YYNGEE. The V gene end was trimmed by 3 bases and the J gene end by 8 bases; junction bases not matched to a gene: 9. The length of the CDR3 is 15 residues.

The chain employs TRBV7-9 and TRBJ2-1, with TRBD1 identical over 10 bases. The V gene end was trimmed by 5 bases and the J gene end by 8 bases; junction bases not matched to a gene: 9. This CDR3 spans 15 amino acids. CDR1 and CDR2 (germline): SEHNR, FQNEAQ (reference sequence). The CDR3: CASSLRDRGSDEQFF. The CDR3, as DNA: TGTGCCAGCAGCCTCCGGGACAGGGGAAGTGATGAGCAGTTCTTC.

This clonotype was counted many times. V usage is TRBV7-9 and J usage is TRBJ1-2; TRBD1 matches at 7 bases. The CDR3 has 16 amino acids. Trimming at V came to 4 bases and at J to 8 bases, leaving 16 bases not matched to a gene. CDR1 is SEHNR and CDR2 is FQNEAQ in the germline V gene (reference sequence). CDR3 in amino acids: CASSSFEDRPLAGYTF. The CDR3 coding sequence is TGTGCCAGCAGCTCATTCGAGGACAGGCCGCTGGCGGGCTACACCTTC.

Many counts were recorded for this clonotype. V and J are TRBV10-2 and TRBJ2-7, with TRBD1 matching 9 bases. CDR3 length equals 15 residues. Germline V gene sequence: CDR1 WSHSY, CDR2 SAAADI. Trimming cost V 7 bases and J 3 bases; bases outside gene matches: 10. The CDR3 DNA reads TGCGCCAGCACCAACCCCGGGACAGGGATCTACGAGCAGTACTTC. It translates to CASTNPGTGIYEQYF.

The chain combines TRBV7-9 with TRBJ2-2; D unresolved. The CDR3 totals 17 residues. Trimming took off 5 bases at V and 0 bases at J, with 16 bases between the two ends. Germline CDR1 reads SEHNR; CDR2 reads FQNEAQ (reference sequence). The CDR3: CASSPTDVTANTGELFF. Here the CDR3 DNA reads TGTGCCAGCAGCCCTACCGACGTTACCGCGAACACCGGGGAGCTGTTTTTT.

This clonotype was observed a handful of times. This chain uses TRBV29-1 with TRBJ2-1; 7 bases match TRBD2. Per germline, CDR1 SQVTM and CDR2 ANQGSEA. This CDR3 region has 13 residues. V was clipped by 7 bases and J by 4 bases; unmatched bases: 7. CDR3 sequence: CSEWGGRYNEQFF. DNA of the CDR3: TGCAGCGAGTGGGGGGGACGGTACAATGAGCAGTTCTTC.

This clonotype was observed many times. The chain has TRBV7-8 and TRBJ2-3; possibly TRBD1 for D (6 bases). In germline, CDR1 is SGHVS, CDR2 FQNEAQ. This CDR3 has 15 residues. Trimming removed 1 base at V and 4 bases at J, with 12 bases between. The CDR3 is CASSLEGDSADTQYF. In DNA, the CDR3 is TGTGCCAGCAGCTTAGAGGGGGATTCCGCAGATACGCAGTATTTT.

The rearrangement links TRBV5-4 to TRBJ1-2, with D unclear. Germline loops: CDR1 SGHNT, CDR2 YYREEE (reference sequence). The CDR3 totals 15 residues. V was cut by 4 bases and J by 0 bases, with 13 bases left in between. This chain's CDR3 is CASSPEEGSNYGYTF. The CDR3 DNA is TGTGCCAGCAGCCCGGAGGAGGGTTCTAACTATGGCTACACCTTC.

V is TRBV5-6 and J is TRBJ2-7; 9 bases match TRBD1. Germline loops: CDR1 SGHDT, CDR2 YYEEEE. J lost 7 bases, V lost 3 bases, and 5 bases had no gene match. The CDR3 loop spans 13 amino acids. CDR3 sequence reads: CASSWGTGREQYV. The DNA for the CDR3 is TGTGCCAGCAGCTGGGGGACAGGGAGAGAGCAGTACGTC.

This chain uses TRBV4-3 with TRBJ2-1; the D is unclear. Trimming left V 1 base short and J 1 base short, with 14 bases between. The CDR3 length is 17 residues. The germline V gene has CDR1 LGHNA and CDR2 YSLEER. CDR3 nucleotides: TGCGCCAGCAGCCAAGGGTTATTAGGAGATTCCTACAATGAGCAGTTCTTC. It yields the protein CASSQGLLGDSYNEQFF.